A single T cell receptor beta chain is shown here with its context. Its antigen remains unknown. This entry is derived from a study of T cell repertoires in cytomegalovirus infection. Study-level background: It can be stated that public TCR beta signatures indicated CMV infection as well as a matching HLA type. Points from the study as a whole: Identification of carriers of CMV plus the relevant HLA was performed using cumulative public TCR beta family frequency. HLA-C-restricted CMV-specific TCR beta clonotypes prevailed in the ex vivo response.

From the reads, TCRdb called clonotypes with MiXCR, one entry per CDR3 protein. The sample has about 740,000 distinct CDR3 sequences, approximately 40% seen once. Germline CDR1 reads SGHKS; CDR2 reads YYEKEE (reference sequence). Losses at the gene ends were 0 bases for V and 8 bases for J; bases not matched to a gene: 10. There are 16 residues in the CDR3. The chain couples TRBV5-5 to TRBJ1-4; TRBD1 aligns across 7 bases. The clonotype was recovered from a human donor in good health (CMV status not recorded). Some clones in this sample may be carry-over from other donors' samples. The sequencing sample was made of PBMCs. The CDR3 DNA reads TGTGCCAGCAGCTTGGGACAGGGAAGTGTTTGGGAAAAACTGTTTTTT. It codes for CASSLGQGSVWEKLFF.